The next 17 T cell receptor beta chains were all read from a single sample in a study of blood T cell repertoires in COVID-19. Assay: immunoSEQ multiplex PCR; the TCRdb copy retains only in-frame clones and omits some. The data show more than 300,000 clones, over 80% seen once. The source material was peripheral blood. The receptors here all came from a woman in her 50s with COVID-19, enrolled during active disease.

The chain carries TRBV6-7 and TRBJ2-3, with TRBD1 matching 11 bases. TRBV6-7 qualifies as an ORF whose function is uncertain. J lost 3 bases, V lost 0 bases, and 5 bases had no gene match. The CDR3 runs 17 residues. This CDR3 is CASSYSGTGGRTDTQYF. The DNA for the CDR3 is TGTGCCAGCAGTTACTCCGGGACAGGGGGGAGGACAGATACGCAGTATTTT.

V and J are TRBV11-2 and TRBJ2-1; TRBD2 aligns across 8 bases. Germline V lookup: CDR1 SGHAT, CDR2 FQNNGV. After removal of 3 bases from V and 8 bases from J, the junction contained 9 bases not matched to a gene. The CDR3 extends over 15 amino acids. CDR3: CASSFSGALLDEQFF. The CDR3 DNA reads TGTGCCAGCAGCTTTAGCGGGGCCCTTTTGGATGAGCAGTTCTTC.

On this clone: A read error may account for a junction end that differs from germline. This sequence joins TRBV29-1 and TRBJ2-7, with D perhaps TRBD2 (6 bases). Looked up from germline, CDR1 is SQVTM and CDR2 is ANQGSEA. The CDR3 consists of 11 residues. This CDR3 is CSVVMDYKQYF. CDR3 DNA sequence: TGCAGCGTTGTAATGGACTACAAGCAGTACTTC.

J is TRBJ2-1 and V is TRBV7-9, with TRBD2 matching 8 bases. CDR1 is SEHNR, CDR2 FQNEAQ, per germline (reference sequence). This CDR3 has 15 residues. V shed 1 base, J shed 6 bases, and the junction held 5 bases outside the gene matches. CDR3 residues: CASSLGSGIVNEQFF. Here the CDR3 DNA reads TGTGCCAGCAGCTTAGGTAGCGGGATTGTCAATGAGCAGTTCTTC.

V gene TRBV7-9 combines with J gene TRBJ1-1; D gene ambiguous. This CDR3 comprises 14 residues. Trimming cost V 3 bases and J 8 bases, with 16 bases left between them. Germline V gene lookup returns CDR1 SEHNR and CDR2 FQNEAQ (reference sequence). CDR3 DNA sequence: TGTGCCAGCAGCTTCTTTGAGGGTTTGGGAGAAGCTTTCTTT. Amino acids: CASSFFEGLGEAFF.

The V call is TRBV11-2, the J call TRBJ2-1; 10 bases align to TRBD2. The CDR3 is 19 amino acids. The V gene end was trimmed by 0 bases and the J gene end by 5 bases; junction bases not matched to a gene: 13. Germline V gene sequence: CDR1 SGHAT, CDR2 FQNNGV. This chain's CDR3 is CASSLDGVTSGRIHNEQFF. CDR3 nucleotides: TGTGCCAGCAGCTTAGATGGGGTGACTAGCGGGCGAATTCACAATGAGCAGTTCTTC.

This chain joins TRBV7-3 and TRBJ1-1; D is possibly TRBD1 (6 bases). CDR3 length: 14 residues. Germline V lookup: CDR1 SGHTA, CDR2 FQGTGA. V gave up 5 bases and J gave up 10 bases, with 20 bases separating them. CDR3 coding DNA: TGTGCCAGCAGCCGGGACAACGGGGAAAGTCGAGCTTTCTTT. Translation gives CASSRDNGESRAFF.

V gene TRBV19 combines with J gene TRBJ1-1; perhaps TRBD1 as D (6 bases). Per the germline V gene, CDR1 is LNHDA and CDR2 is SQIVND (reference sequence). V lost 3 bases to trimming and J lost 0 bases, with 11 bases between them. This CDR3 region has 15 residues. The DNA of the CDR3 is TGTGCCAGTAGTATGAACTACAGGGTGAACACTGAAGCTTTCTTT. The encoded protein is CASSMNYRVNTEAFF.

V gene TRBV7-8 combines with J gene TRBJ1-1; perhaps TRBD1 as D (5 bases). The CDR3 sequence is 15 residues long. The V end was cut by 3 bases, the J end by 4 bases, with 15 bases between. Germline V gene lookup returns CDR1 SGHVS and CDR2 FQNEAQ. The CDR3 region is CASSLDTLGGTEAFF. CDR3 in DNA: TGTGCCAGCAGCTTGGATACGCTCGGGGGCACTGAAGCTTTCTTT.

This chain joins TRBV6-2 or TRBV6-3 and TRBJ2-7, with TRBD2 matching 16 bases. The CDR3 sequence is 16 residues long. CDR1 MNHEY and CDR2 SVGEGT come from the germline V gene. J was trimmed by 9 bases and V by 2 bases; bases with no gene match: 7. In DNA, the CDR3 is TGTGCCAGCAGTTACGCCGGGACTAGCGGGAGGGCAAGGCAGTACTTC. Amino acid sequence: CASSYAGTSGRARQYF.

DNA for the CDR3: TGCGCCAGCAGTGAGTCAGACAGGGTGAATCAGCCCCAGCATTTT. It is translated as CASSESDRVNQPQHF. V gene TRBV10-2 combines with J gene TRBJ1-5, with 7 bases lining up with TRBD1. The CDR3 has 15 residues. The germline CDR1 and CDR2 sequences are WSHSY and SAAADI. V shed 0 bases, J shed 4 bases, and the junction held 3 bases outside the gene matches.

This rearrangement joins TRBV14 to TRBJ2-1; possibly TRBD1 for D (5 bases). The CDR3 loop spans 18 amino acids. V lost 1 base, J lost 7 bases, and 23 bases lay in between. Per the germline V gene, CDR1 is SGHDN and CDR2 is FVKESK. CDR3 loop: CASSQVWPGLGALNEQFF. In nucleotides, the CDR3 is TGTGCCAGCAGCCAAGTCTGGCCCGGGCTTGGGGCCTTGAATGAGCAGTTCTTC.

The chain carries TRBV29-1 and TRBJ2-3, with D perhaps TRBD2 (6 bases). Germline V gives CDR1 SQVTM, CDR2 ANQGSEA. V was pared by 4 bases and J by 4 bases, with 9 bases between. The CDR3 consists of 12 residues. The CDR3 spells CSVAPGADTQYF. The DNA of the CDR3 is TGCAGCGTTGCCCCGGGGGCAGATACGCAGTATTTT.

This rearrangement joins TRBV3-1 (or the pseudogene TRBV3-2) to TRBJ2-7; D perhaps matches TRBD2 (6 bases). Germline V gene sequence: CDR1 LGHDT, CDR2 YNNKEL (reference sequence). Trimming removed 0 bases from V and 5 bases from J, with 14 bases in between. The CDR3 contains 15 residues. In nucleotides, the CDR3 is TGTGCCAGCAGCCAAGATTGGACAACTAGCCACGAGCAGTACTTC. Protein sequence: CASSQDWTTSHEQYF.

This rearrangement joins TRBV18 to TRBJ2-2; no clear D gene. Deletions cut 4 bases from V and 2 bases from J, with 11 bases between. CDR3 size: 15 residues. CDR1 and CDR2 from the germline V gene are KGHSH and LQKENI. The CDR3 spells CASSLTAINTGELFF. CDR3 sequence (DNA): TGTGCCAGCTCACTAACAGCCATTAACACCGGGGAGCTGTTTTTT.

This clone was counted a few times. The V call is TRBV2, the J call TRBJ2-2; D gene unclear. Germline V gene data show CDR1 as SNHLY and CDR2 as FYNNEI. The CDR3 totals 13 residues. Between the trimmed V and J ends, which lost 1 base and 6 bases, there was a span of 6 bases. CDR3 protein: CASSEDSPGELFF. The CDR3, as DNA: TGTGCCAGCAGTGAAGACAGTCCCGGGGAGCTGTTTTTT.

This chain links TRBV7-2 with TRBJ1-5, with unresolved D. The CDR3 contains 14 residues. The V end lost 3 bases, the J end lost 0 bases, and 6 bases lay between the germline ends. Germline-derived CDR1 and CDR2 are SGHTA and FQGNSA. In DNA, the CDR3 is TGTGCCAGCAGCTTTTCTTATAGCAATCAGCCCCAGCATTTT. Protein product: CASSFSYSNQPQHF.